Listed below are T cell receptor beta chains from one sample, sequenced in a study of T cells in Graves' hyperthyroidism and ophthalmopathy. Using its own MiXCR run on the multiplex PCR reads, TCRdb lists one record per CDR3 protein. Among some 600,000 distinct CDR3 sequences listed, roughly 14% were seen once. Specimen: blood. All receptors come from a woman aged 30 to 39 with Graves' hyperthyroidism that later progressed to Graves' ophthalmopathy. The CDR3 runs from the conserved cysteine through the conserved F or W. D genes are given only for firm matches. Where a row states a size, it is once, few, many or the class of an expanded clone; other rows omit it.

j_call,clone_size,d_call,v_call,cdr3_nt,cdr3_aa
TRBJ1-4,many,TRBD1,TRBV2,TGTGCCAGCGGGCCGGACAGGGGGAATGAAAAACTGTTTTTT,CASGPDRGNEKLFF
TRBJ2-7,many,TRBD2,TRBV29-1,TGCAGCGTTACTAGCGGGACCGTCTACGAGCAGTACTTC,CSVTSGTVYEQYF
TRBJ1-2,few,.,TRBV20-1,TGCAGTGCTAGAGCGGTTGGCTACACCTTC,CSARAVGYTF
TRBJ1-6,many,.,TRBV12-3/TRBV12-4,TGTGCCAGCAGTCCACAGGGCCTCAGTAATTCACCCCTCCACTTT,CASSPQGLSNSPLHF
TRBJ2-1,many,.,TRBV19,TGTGCCAGTAGTAGGTTTGGCGGCAATGAGCAGTTCTTC,CASSRFGGNEQFF
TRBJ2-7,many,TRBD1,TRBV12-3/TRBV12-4,TGTGCCAGCAGTCCCGGGACAGGTTATCTCGCGCAGTACTTC,CASSPGTGYLAQYF
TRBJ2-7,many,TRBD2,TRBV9,TGTGCCAGCAGCGGTAGCGGGAGTAGCGACGAGCAGTACTTC,CASSGSGSSDEQYF
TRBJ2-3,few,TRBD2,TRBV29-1,TGCAGCTTTGGACTAGCGGGTGCCACAGATACGCAGTATTTT,CSFGLAGATDTQYF
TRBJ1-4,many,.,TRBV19,TGTGCCAGTAGTATAGCCGGCGGGAATGAAAAACTGTTTTTT,CASSIAGGNEKLFF
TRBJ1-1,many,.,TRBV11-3,TGTGCCAGCAGCGTAGAATCAGGGGTGACTGAAGCTTTCTTT,CASSVESGVTEAFF
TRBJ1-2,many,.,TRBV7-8,TGTGCCAGCAGCCTTCACGGCCGGTCTAACTATGGCTACACCTTC,CASSLHGRSNYGYTF
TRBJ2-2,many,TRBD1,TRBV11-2,TGTGCCAGCAGCTTAGCGGGGACAGGGGGACCCGGGGAGCTGTTTTTT,CASSLAGTGGPGELFF
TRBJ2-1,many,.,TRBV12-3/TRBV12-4,TGTGCCAGCAGTTCGTTTCTAGGCAGCAATGAGCAGTTCTTC,CASSSFLGSNEQFF
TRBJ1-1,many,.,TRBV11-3,TGTGCCAGCAGCTTAGGCGGGGCAAACACTGAAGCTTTCTTT,CASSLGGANTEAFF
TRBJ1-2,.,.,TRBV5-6,TGTGCCAGCAGCCCCGTAGTGGGGGAGCGGCGTGGCTACACCTTC,CASSPVVGERRGYTF
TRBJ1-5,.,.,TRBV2,TGTGCCAGCAGTGAACGGAGAAGCAATCAGCCCCAGCATTTT,CASSERRSNQPQHF
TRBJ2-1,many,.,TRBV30,TGTGCCTGGGAAAGAGAGAATGAGCAGTTCTTC,CAWERENEQFF
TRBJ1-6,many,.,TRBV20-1,TGCAGTGCAAAACAGGACAACAATTCACCCCTCCACTTT,CSAKQDNNSPLHF
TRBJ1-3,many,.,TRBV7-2,TGTGCCAGCAGCTTAGAGGGCGACGGGGTTGGAAACACCATATATTTT,CASSLEGDGVGNTIYF
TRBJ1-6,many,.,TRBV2,TGTGCCAGCAGTGAAGAGTGGGGGGCAAATTCACCCCTCCACTTT,CASSEEWGANSPLHF
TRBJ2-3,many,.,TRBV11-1,TGTGCCAGCAGCTTCACGTTCACAGATACGCAGTATTTT,CASSFTFTDTQYF
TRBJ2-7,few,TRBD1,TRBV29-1,TGCAGCGCCTCATTACCCGACAGGGCAAGCTCCTACGAGCAGTACTTC,CSASLPDRASSYEQYF
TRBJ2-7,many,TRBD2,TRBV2,TGTGCCAGCAGTGAAGGACTAGCGGAACCCTCTGACGAGCAGTACTTC,CASSEGLAEPSDEQYF
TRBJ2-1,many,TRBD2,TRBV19,TGTGCCAGTAGTTCCAGGACTAGCGGGAGTTACCATGAGCAGTTCTTC,CASSSRTSGSYHEQFF
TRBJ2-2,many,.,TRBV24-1,TGTGCCACCAAAGGGCCCCCCAACACCGGGGAGCTGTTTTTT,CATKGPPNTGELFF
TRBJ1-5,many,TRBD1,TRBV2,TGTGCCAGCAGCGGTGGACAGGGGCAACAGCCCCAGCATTTT,CASSGGQGQQPQHF
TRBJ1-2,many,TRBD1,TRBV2,TGTGCCAGCAGACAAGGACAGGACTCGGGTGGCTACACCTTC,CASRQGQDSGGYTF
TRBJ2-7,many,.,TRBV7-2,TGTGCCAGCAGCTTCGAGGGTGGCAGCTGGAGCTACGAGCAGTACTTC,CASSFEGGSWSYEQYF
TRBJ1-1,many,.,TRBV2,TGTGCCAGCAGTGTTTGGGGGCCTATGAACACTGAAGCTTTCTTT,CASSVWGPMNTEAFF
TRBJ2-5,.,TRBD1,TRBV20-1,TGCAGTGCCAGGGGGCCAGAAGAGACCCAGTACTTC,CSARGPEETQYF
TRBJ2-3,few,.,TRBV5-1,TGCGCCAGCAGCCGCGAGCCTAGCACAGATACGCAGTATTTT,CASSREPSTDTQYF
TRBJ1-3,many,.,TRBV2,TGTGCCAGCAGTGTGGCCAGGCTGACGGTGGGAAACACCATATATTTT,CASSVARLTVGNTIYF
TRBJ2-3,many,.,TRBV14,TGTGCCAGCAGCGGACGTAGGGATACGCAGTATTTT,CASSGRRDTQYF
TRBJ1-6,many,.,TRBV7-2,TGTGCCAGCAGCTTAGTTAGTATCCCGAGCTCCTATAATTCACCCCTCCACTTT,CASSLVSIPSSYNSPLHF
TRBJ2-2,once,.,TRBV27,TGTGCCAGCAGTTTAGTTTCCGGGGAGCTGTTTTTT,CASSLVSGELFF
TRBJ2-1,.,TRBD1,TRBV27,TGTGCCAGCAGTGAATCCGGGACAGGGATGTTCGATGAGCAGTTCTTC,CASSESGTGMFDEQFF
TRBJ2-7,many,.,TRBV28,TGTGCCAGCAGTTTCCAAGGGACTTTCGACTACGAGCAGTACTTC,CASSFQGTFDYEQYF
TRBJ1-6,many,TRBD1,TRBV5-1,TGCGCCAGCAGCTTGGAGGACAGGGCGGGGACTGGATCACCCCTCCACTTT,CASSLEDRAGTGSPLHF
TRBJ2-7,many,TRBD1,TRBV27,TGTGCCAGCAGCGCACCGTCCGGGACAGTCGGCTACGAGCAGTACTTC,CASSAPSGTVGYEQYF
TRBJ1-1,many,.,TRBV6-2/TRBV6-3,TGTGCCAGCAGTTACTCCGGCGGGGAAAACACTGAAGCTTTCTTT,CASSYSGGENTEAFF
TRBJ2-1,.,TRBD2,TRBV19,TGTGCCAGTAGTATTGAAGGGGAGGGGACTTACAATGAGCAGTTCTTC,CASSIEGEGTYNEQFF
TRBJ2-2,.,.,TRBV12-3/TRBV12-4,TGTGCCAGCAGTTTCCGGGGAAGTTTACCCGGGGAGCTGTTTTTT,CASSFRGSLPGELFF
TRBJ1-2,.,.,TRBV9,TGTGCCAGCAGCGGATCCCGTGGGGGCACCTATGGCTACACCTTC,CASSGSRGGTYGYTF
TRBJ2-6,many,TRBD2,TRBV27,TGTGCCAGCAGTTCTACAACCGGGACTAGCGGGATGGGCCGTTGGGACAACGTCCTGACTTTC,CASSSTTGTSGMGRWDNVLTF
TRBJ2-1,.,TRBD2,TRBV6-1,TGTGCCAGCAGTTCCGACCCCCGGACTAGATTCGACAATGAGCAGTTCTTC,CASSSDPRTRFDNEQFF
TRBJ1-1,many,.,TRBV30,TGTGCCTGGAGTACGGGCCGAGTGAACACTGAAGCTTTCTTT,CAWSTGRVNTEAFF
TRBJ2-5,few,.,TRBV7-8,TGTGCCAGCAGCGTAGGGTCCGGTGGGGACCAAGAGACCCAGTACTTC,CASSVGSGGDQETQYF
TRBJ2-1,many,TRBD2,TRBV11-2,TGTGCCAGCAGCTCGGGGGGGAAGTCGTATGAGCAGTTCTTC,CASSSGGKSYEQFF
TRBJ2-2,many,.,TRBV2,TGTGCCAGCAGTGAACTTTGGGGTCCGAACACCGGGGAGCTGTTTTTT,CASSELWGPNTGELFF
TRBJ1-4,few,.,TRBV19,TGTGCCAGTAGCCAGGGCCCTAATGAAAAACTGTTTTTT,CASSQGPNEKLFF
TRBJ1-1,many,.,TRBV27,TGTGCCAGCAGTAGGGGTGGCGGGACACCGATTCCGATGAACACTGAAGCTTTCTTT,CASSRGGGTPIPMNTEAFF
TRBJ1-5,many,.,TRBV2,TGTGCCAGCAGTGATAATTTTGCTTCAGGTCAGCCCCAGCATTTT,CASSDNFASGQPQHF
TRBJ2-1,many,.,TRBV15,TGTGCCACCAGCAGAGAACGGGAGAACTACAATGAGCAGTTCTTC,CATSRERENYNEQFF
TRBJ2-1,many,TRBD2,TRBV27,TGTGCCAGCAGGCCCCCTGGGGCTAGCGGTTACAATGAGCAGTTCTTC,CASRPPGASGYNEQFF
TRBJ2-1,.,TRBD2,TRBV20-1,TGCAGTGCGGTTGGGGGGACTAGCGGGAGCCATGAGCAGTTCTTC,CSAVGGTSGSHEQFF
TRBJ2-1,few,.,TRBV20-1,TGCAGTGCTAATGCGGTGGCTGAGCAGTTCTTC,CSANAVAEQFF
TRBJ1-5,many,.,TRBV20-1,TGCAGTGCTAGGGAACAGGGTGAGCATCAGCCCCAGCATTTT,CSAREQGEHQPQHF
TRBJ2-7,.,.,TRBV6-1,TGTGCCAGCCGAGAGAACGAGCAGTACTTC,CASRENEQYF
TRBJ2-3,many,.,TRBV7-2,TGTGCCAGCAGCTTCGGACTACACACAGATACGCAGTATTTT,CASSFGLHTDTQYF
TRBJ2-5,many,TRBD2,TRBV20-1,TGCAGTGCTGGGCCGAAGGTAGCGGGAAAAGAGACCCAGTACTTC,CSAGPKVAGKETQYF